This TCR beta chain stems from a study of blood T cell repertoires in COVID-19. The overall study: Sample material is recorded as cDNA or gDNA derived from T cells, B-cell-depleted T cells, or PBMCs.

The CDR3 covers 16 residues. Germline assignment: CDR1 MGHRA and CDR2 YSYEKL. After removal of 3 bases from V and 2 bases from J, the junction contained 7 bases not matched to a gene. In the study's own analysis: Estimation of nucleated cell counts was performed using reference gene primer amplification. Some clones are missing from TCRdb's copy, which holds only in-frame ones; the method was immunoSEQ multiplex PCR. The V and J calls and clone size are taken from that table; D and trimming were inferred from the DNA. Altogether fewer than 90,000 clones are present, 80% to 90% being singletons, with the ten largest covering less than 9%.

Sequencing was done on a sample of peripheral blood. The rearrangement links TRBV4-1 to TRBJ2-1; 7 nucleotides align to TRBD1. The sequence was collected from a man aged 25 to 40 with acute or convalescent COVID-19. The CDR3 DNA sequence: TGCGCCAGCAGCCAGACAGGGATAACGGCCTACAATGAGCAGTTCTTC. Translation: CASSQTGITAYNEQFF.